The TCR beta chain under discussion was sequenced for a study of human T cells and chemical hapten exposure. On the study more broadly: Per-sample TCR yields varied mainly from small pooled library volume differences.

Time point meaning: patch test 1, 2 weeks after DPC sensitization. The sample's treatment: therapeutic diphenylcyclopropenone sensitization with weekly scalp DPC. Blood, whole and unfractionated, served as the source for total RNA extraction. Study-wide results and caveats: Among expanded TCRs, significantly more large CDR3 similarity clusters formed than among controls. PT1 expanded TCR counts and patch test score correlated positively.

It was the library that attached unique molecular identifiers to individual cDNA molecules. TCRdb re-called the RACE reads with MiXCR, one entry per CDR3 protein. The sample includes under 40,000 distinct CDR3 sequences, 5.5% to 8% seen only once; the top ten take around 8.4%. A word on this clonotype: Its antigen is still unknown. Possible read error: a much larger clone is one base away.

Looked up from germline, CDR1 is MDHEN and CDR2 is SYDVKM. CDR3 size: 14 residues. The rearrangement joins TRBV28 to TRBJ2-5, with 7 nucleotides matching TRBD1. This sequence originates from a woman aged 25 to 39 with alopecia areata. Some clones in this sample may be carry-over from other donors' samples. The input for sequencing was whole blood, taken in connection with sensitization to the hapten diphenylcyclopropenone (DPC). CDR3 in amino acids: CTSSLGTDLETQYF. The CDR3 nucleotides read TGTACCAGCAGTTTGGGGACAGACTTGGAGACCCAGTACTTC.